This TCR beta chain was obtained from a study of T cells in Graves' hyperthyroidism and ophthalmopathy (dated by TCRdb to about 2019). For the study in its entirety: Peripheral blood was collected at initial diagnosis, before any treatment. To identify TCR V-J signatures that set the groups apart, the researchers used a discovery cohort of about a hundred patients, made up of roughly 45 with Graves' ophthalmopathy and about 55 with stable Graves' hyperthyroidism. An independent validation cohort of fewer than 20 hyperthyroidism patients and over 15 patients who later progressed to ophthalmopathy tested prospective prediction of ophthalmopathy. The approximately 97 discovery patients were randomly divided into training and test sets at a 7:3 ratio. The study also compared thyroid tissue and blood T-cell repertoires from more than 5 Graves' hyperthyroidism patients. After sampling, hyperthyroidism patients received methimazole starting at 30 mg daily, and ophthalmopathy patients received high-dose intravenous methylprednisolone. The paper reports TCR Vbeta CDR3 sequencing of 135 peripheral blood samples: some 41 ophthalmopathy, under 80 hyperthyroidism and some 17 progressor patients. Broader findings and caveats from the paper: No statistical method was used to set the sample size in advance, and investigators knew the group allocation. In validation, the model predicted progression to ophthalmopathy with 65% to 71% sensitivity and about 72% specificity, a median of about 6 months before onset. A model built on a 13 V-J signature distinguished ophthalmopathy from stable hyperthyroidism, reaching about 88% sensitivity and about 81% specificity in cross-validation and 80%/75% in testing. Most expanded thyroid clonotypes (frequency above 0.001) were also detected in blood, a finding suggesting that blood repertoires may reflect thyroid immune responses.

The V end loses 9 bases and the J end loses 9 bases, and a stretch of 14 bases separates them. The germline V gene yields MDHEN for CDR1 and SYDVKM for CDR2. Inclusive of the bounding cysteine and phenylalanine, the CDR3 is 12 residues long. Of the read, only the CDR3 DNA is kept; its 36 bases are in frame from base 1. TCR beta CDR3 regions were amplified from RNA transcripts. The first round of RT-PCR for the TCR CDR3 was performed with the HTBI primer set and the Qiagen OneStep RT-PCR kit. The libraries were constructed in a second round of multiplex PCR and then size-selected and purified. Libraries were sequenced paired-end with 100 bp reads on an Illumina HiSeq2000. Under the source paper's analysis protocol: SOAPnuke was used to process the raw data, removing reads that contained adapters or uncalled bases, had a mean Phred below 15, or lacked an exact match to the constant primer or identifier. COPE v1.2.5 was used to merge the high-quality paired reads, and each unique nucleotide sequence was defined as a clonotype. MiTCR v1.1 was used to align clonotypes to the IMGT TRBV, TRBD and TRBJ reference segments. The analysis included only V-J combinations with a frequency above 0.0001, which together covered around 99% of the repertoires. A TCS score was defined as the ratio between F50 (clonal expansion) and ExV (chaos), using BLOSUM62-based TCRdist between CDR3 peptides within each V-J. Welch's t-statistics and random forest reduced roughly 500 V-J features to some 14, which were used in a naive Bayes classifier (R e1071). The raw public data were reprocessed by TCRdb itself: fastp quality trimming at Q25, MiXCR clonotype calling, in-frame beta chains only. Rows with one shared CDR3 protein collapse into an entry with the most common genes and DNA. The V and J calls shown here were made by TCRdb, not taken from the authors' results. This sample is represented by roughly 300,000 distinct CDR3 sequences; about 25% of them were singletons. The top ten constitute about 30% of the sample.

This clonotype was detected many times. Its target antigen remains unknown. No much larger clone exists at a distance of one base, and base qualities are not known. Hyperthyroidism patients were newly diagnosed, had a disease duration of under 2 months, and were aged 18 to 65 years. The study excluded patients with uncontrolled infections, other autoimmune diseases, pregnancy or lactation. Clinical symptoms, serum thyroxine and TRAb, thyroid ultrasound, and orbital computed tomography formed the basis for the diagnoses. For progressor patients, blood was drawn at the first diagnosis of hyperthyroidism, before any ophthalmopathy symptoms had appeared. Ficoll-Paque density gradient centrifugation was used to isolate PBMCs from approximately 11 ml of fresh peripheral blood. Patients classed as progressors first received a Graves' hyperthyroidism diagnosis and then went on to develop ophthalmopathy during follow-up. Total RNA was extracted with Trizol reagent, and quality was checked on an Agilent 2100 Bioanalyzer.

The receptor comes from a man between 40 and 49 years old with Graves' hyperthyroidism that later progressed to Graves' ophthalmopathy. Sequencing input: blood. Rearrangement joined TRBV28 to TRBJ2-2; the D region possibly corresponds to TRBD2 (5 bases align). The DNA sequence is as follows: TGTGCCAGTAAGGGTGGAGGAAGGGAGCTGTTTTTT. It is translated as CASKGGGRELFF. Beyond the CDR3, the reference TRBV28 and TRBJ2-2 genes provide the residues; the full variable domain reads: DVKVTQSSRYLVKRTGEKVFLECVQDMDHENMFWYRQDPGLGLRLIYFSYDVKMKEKGDIPEGYSVSREKKERFSLILESASTNQTSMYLCASKGGGRELFFGEGSRLTVL.